Listed below are T cell receptor beta chains from one sample, sequenced in a study of shared clonotypes between healthy human individuals. The repertoire was sequenced with immunoSEQ multiplex PCR; TCRdb's copy has only in-frame clones and lacks some. Of fewer than 3 million clones in the sample, just under 95% were seen once. The sample consisted of naive CD4+ T cells from PBMCs. All receptors derive from a man in his late teens or twenties in good health. Some clones in this sample may be carry-over from other donors' samples. CDR3s include the opening cysteine and the closing phenylalanine or tryptophan. Fields, in order: D gene, J gene, V gene, clone size, CDR3 protein, CDR3 DNA. D genes are given only for firm matches. Size is omitted from some rows. Given values are once, few, many or a class for expanded clones.

d_gene: NA
j_gene: TRBJ2-7
v_gene: TRBV28
abundance: NA
CDR3aa: CASRSGLRPYEQYF
CDR3nt: TGTGCCAGCAGGTCCGGGCTCCGACCCTACGAGCAGTACTTC

d_gene: TRBD2
j_gene: TRBJ2-5
v_gene: TRBV19
abundance: few
CDR3aa: CATNGGTGRRTETQYF
CDR3nt: TGTGCCACCAACGGGGGGACTGGGAGGAGGACGGAGACCCAGTACTTC

d_gene: NA
j_gene: TRBJ2-3
v_gene: TRBV21-1
abundance: NA
CDR3aa: CASSKGRPRREGPGDTQYF
CDR3nt: TGTGCCAGCAGCAAAGGACGGCCTCGGCGGGAGGGCCCGGGGGATACGCAGTATTTT

d_gene: TRBD2
j_gene: TRBJ2-7
v_gene: TRBV7-9
abundance: NA
CDR3aa: CASSAGLADSTREQYF
CDR3nt: TGTGCCAGCAGCGCCGGACTAGCGGACTCTACCCGGGAGCAGTACTTC

d_gene: TRBD1
j_gene: TRBJ1-3
v_gene: TRBV28
abundance: NA
CDR3aa: CASSLRIDGTASGNTIYF
CDR3nt: TGTGCCAGCAGTTTACGGATAGACGGGACAGCCTCTGGAAACACCATATATTTT

d_gene: TRBD1
j_gene: TRBJ1-5
v_gene: TRBV5-1
abundance: few
CDR3aa: CASSSTGGRGQPQHF
CDR3nt: TGCGCCAGCTCCAGCACAGGGGGCAGGGGTCAGCCCCAGCATTTT

d_gene: TRBD2
j_gene: TRBJ2-5
v_gene: TRBV7-3
abundance: NA
CDR3aa: CASSLTRTSGRDTIQETQYF
CDR3nt: TGTGCCAGCAGCTTAACGAGGACTAGCGGGAGAGATACAATCCAAGAGACCCAGTACTTC

d_gene: NA
j_gene: TRBJ2-3
v_gene: TRBV28
abundance: NA
CDR3aa: CASSPHRLASTDTQYF
CDR3nt: TGTGCCAGCAGTCCACACCGGTTAGCTAGCACAGATACGCAGTATTTT

d_gene: NA
j_gene: TRBJ1-5
v_gene: TRBV5-8
abundance: NA
CDR3aa: CASSLGHLQPQHF
CDR3nt: TGTGCCAGCAGCCTAGGACACCTCCAGCCCCAGCATTTT

d_gene: NA
j_gene: TRBJ1-5
v_gene: TRBV28
abundance: NA
CDR3aa: CASSLATGGEHF
CDR3nt: TGTGCCAGCAGTTTGGCGACAGGAGGTGAGCATTTT

d_gene: TRBD2
j_gene: TRBJ2-1
v_gene: TRBV6-1
abundance: NA
CDR3aa: CASSALAGAYNEQFF
CDR3nt: TGTGCCAGCAGTGCCTTAGCGGGAGCCTACAATGAGCAGTTCTTC

d_gene: TRBD1
j_gene: TRBJ1-1
v_gene: TRBV5-1
abundance: NA
CDR3aa: CASSLIAQGGRTEAFF
CDR3nt: TGCGCCAGCAGCTTGATAGCGCAGGGGGGTCGGACTGAAGCTTTCTTT

d_gene: NA
j_gene: TRBJ2-1
v_gene: TRBV5-4
abundance: NA
CDR3aa: CASSPRDRQDEQFF
CDR3nt: TGTGCCAGCAGCCCCCGTGACAGGCAGGATGAGCAGTTCTTC

d_gene: NA
j_gene: TRBJ1-4
v_gene: TRBV11-1
abundance: NA
CDR3aa: CASSYLQGATNEKLFF
CDR3nt: TGTGCCAGCAGCTACCTACAGGGAGCAACTAATGAAAAACTGTTTTTT

d_gene: NA
j_gene: TRBJ2-7
v_gene: TRBV6-6
abundance: NA
CDR3aa: CASSHPAGEQYF
CDR3nt: TGTGCCAGCAGTCACCCGGCGGGCGAGCAGTACTTC

d_gene: TRBD2
j_gene: TRBJ2-5
v_gene: TRBV5-1
abundance: NA
CDR3aa: CASSSGARTSGSAETQYF
CDR3nt: TGCGCCAGCAGCTCCGGGGCAAGGACTAGCGGGAGTGCTGAGACCCAGTACTTC

d_gene: NA
j_gene: TRBJ2-3
v_gene: TRBV5-1
abundance: NA
CDR3aa: CASQGTRADTQYF
CDR3nt: TGCGCCAGCCAGGGGACCCGTGCAGATACGCAGTATTTT

d_gene: TRBD1
j_gene: TRBJ2-7
v_gene: TRBV10-3
abundance: NA
CDR3aa: CAISGGTGSYEQYF
CDR3nt: TGTGCCATCAGTGGGGGGACAGGAAGCTACGAGCAGTACTTC

d_gene: NA
j_gene: TRBJ2-2
v_gene: TRBV6-6
abundance: NA
CDR3aa: CASSGVRKMGELFF
CDR3nt: TGTGCCAGCAGTGGTGTACGAAAAATGGGGGAGCTGTTTTTT

d_gene: TRBD1
j_gene: TRBJ1-1
v_gene: TRBV5-1
abundance: NA
CDR3aa: CASSSGQLNTEAFF
CDR3nt: TGCGCCAGCAGCTCGGGACAGCTGAACACTGAAGCTTTCTTT

d_gene: NA
j_gene: TRBJ1-5
v_gene: TRBV9
abundance: NA
CDR3aa: CASSVQAQGQPQHF
CDR3nt: TGTGCCAGCAGCGTACAGGCCCAAGGGCAGCCCCAGCATTTT

d_gene: TRBD2
j_gene: TRBJ2-5
v_gene: TRBV5-1
abundance: NA
CDR3aa: CASSPGLVAGDQETQYF
CDR3nt: TGCGCCAGCAGCCCTGGCCTGGTAGCGGGAGACCAAGAGACCCAGTACTTC

d_gene: NA
j_gene: TRBJ2-5
v_gene: TRBV7-6
abundance: NA
CDR3aa: CASSAAVREQTQYF
CDR3nt: TGTGCCAGCAGCGCAGCGGTCAGGGAACAGACCCAGTACTTC

d_gene: NA
j_gene: TRBJ2-1
v_gene: TRBV6-6
abundance: NA
CDR3aa: CASRDAYNEQFF
CDR3nt: TGTGCCAGCCGGGACGCTTACAATGAGCAGTTCTTC

d_gene: NA
j_gene: TRBJ2-1
v_gene: TRBV18
abundance: once
CDR3aa: CASSPFRGSDAEQFF
CDR3nt: TGTGCCAGCTCACCATTCCGGGGATCGGATGCGGAGCAGTTCTTC

d_gene: NA
j_gene: TRBJ1-5
v_gene: TRBV6-6
abundance: NA
CDR3aa: CASTEERYQPQHF
CDR3nt: TGTGCCAGCACCGAAGAGAGATATCAGCCCCAGCATTTT

d_gene: NA
j_gene: TRBJ2-7
v_gene: TRBV2
abundance: NA
CDR3aa: CASSELPFERQYF
CDR3nt: TGTGCCAGCAGTGAACTCCCTTTTGAAAGGCAGTACTTC

d_gene: NA
j_gene: TRBJ2-7
v_gene: TRBV2
abundance: NA
CDR3aa: CASSVGGGSSYEQYF
CDR3nt: TGTGCCAGCAGTGTGGGTGGTGGGAGCTCCTACGAGCAGTACTTC

d_gene: TRBD2
j_gene: TRBJ2-3
v_gene: TRBV27
abundance: NA
CDR3aa: CASSPTSGRAGDTQYF
CDR3nt: TGTGCCAGCAGCCCCACTAGCGGGAGGGCAGGGGATACGCAGTATTTT

d_gene: NA
j_gene: TRBJ2-7
v_gene: TRBV28
abundance: NA
CDR3aa: CASSLRTGASGQGGQYF
CDR3nt: TGTGCCAGCAGTTTACGGACGGGGGCCTCAGGCCAGGGCGGGCAGTACTTC

d_gene: TRBD1
j_gene: TRBJ2-7
v_gene: TRBV7-3
abundance: NA
CDR3aa: CASSTTGGGEQYF
CDR3nt: TGTGCCAGCAGTACGACAGGGGGTGGCGAGCAGTACTTC

d_gene: NA
j_gene: TRBJ2-7
v_gene: TRBV5-4
abundance: NA
CDR3aa: CASRIRPGSSYEQYF
CDR3nt: TGTGCCAGCAGAATCCGTCCGGGGAGCTCCTACGAGCAGTACTTC

d_gene: NA
j_gene: TRBJ2-5
v_gene: TRBV7-8
abundance: once
CDR3aa: CASSLGLSAGPPQETQYF
CDR3nt: TGTGCCAGCAGCTTAGGGCTTTCGGCGGGGCCACCACAAGAGACCCAGTACTTC

d_gene: NA
j_gene: TRBJ2-2
v_gene: TRBV4-3
abundance: NA
CDR3aa: CASRSTAGRNTGELFF
CDR3nt: TGCGCCAGCAGATCAACTGCGGGTCGAAACACCGGGGAGCTGTTTTTT

d_gene: NA
j_gene: TRBJ2-5
v_gene: TRBV19
abundance: NA
CDR3aa: CASSIVVAQETQYF
CDR3nt: TGTGCCAGTAGTATAGTGGTCGCCCAAGAGACCCAGTACTTC

d_gene: TRBD1
j_gene: TRBJ1-1
v_gene: TRBV5-4
abundance: NA
CDR3aa: CASSPGGTEAFF
CDR3nt: TGTGCCAGCAGCCCAGGGGGCACTGAAGCTTTCTTT

d_gene: NA
j_gene: TRBJ1-2
v_gene: TRBV6-1
abundance: NA
CDR3aa: CATSRSGEGYTF
CDR3nt: TGTGCCACTAGCAGGTCAGGGGAAGGCTACACCTTC

d_gene: TRBD1
j_gene: TRBJ2-5
v_gene: TRBV27
abundance: once
CDR3aa: CASSLGQGVRTQYF
CDR3nt: TGTGCCAGCAGTTTAGGGCAGGGGGTGAGGACCCAGTACTTC

d_gene: NA
j_gene: TRBJ2-1
v_gene: TRBV5-1
abundance: NA
CDR3aa: CASSYSFISYNEQFF
CDR3nt: TGCGCCAGCAGCTACAGCTTTATCTCCTACAATGAGCAGTTCTTC

d_gene: NA
j_gene: TRBJ2-7
v_gene: TRBV7-8
abundance: NA
CDR3aa: CASSPPWSSYEQYF
CDR3nt: TGTGCCAGCAGTCCACCCTGGAGTTCCTACGAGCAGTACTTC

d_gene: TRBD1
j_gene: TRBJ1-1
v_gene: TRBV6-6
abundance: NA
CDR3aa: CASSYGTVNTEAFF
CDR3nt: TGTGCCAGCAGTTACGGGACAGTGAACACTGAAGCTTTCTTT

d_gene: TRBD2
j_gene: TRBJ2-2
v_gene: TRBV2
abundance: NA
CDR3aa: CASAGLAGGVGTGELFF
CDR3nt: TGTGCCAGCGCGGGACTAGCGGGAGGGGTCGGGACCGGGGAGCTGTTTTTT

d_gene: TRBD2
j_gene: TRBJ2-3
v_gene: TRBV5-1
abundance: NA
CDR3aa: CASSLVTSGTDTQYF
CDR3nt: TGCGCCAGCAGCCTCGTCACTAGCGGGACAGATACGCAGTATTTT

d_gene: NA
j_gene: TRBJ2-2
v_gene: TRBV4-1
abundance: NA
CDR3aa: CASGPQKNTGELFF
CDR3nt: TGCGCCAGCGGGCCGCAGAAGAACACCGGGGAGCTGTTTTTT

d_gene: NA
j_gene: TRBJ2-1
v_gene: TRBV29-1
abundance: NA
CDR3aa: CSVVELAQSSYNEQFF
CDR3nt: TGCAGCGTTGTCGAGTTAGCGCAGAGCTCCTACAATGAGCAGTTCTTC

d_gene: NA
j_gene: TRBJ2-1
v_gene: TRBV19
abundance: NA
CDR3aa: CASSIDQTAKPYNEQFF
CDR3nt: TGTGCCAGTAGTATAGATCAAACAGCTAAACCTTACAATGAGCAGTTCTTC

d_gene: NA
j_gene: TRBJ2-5
v_gene: TRBV20-1
abundance: NA
CDR3aa: CSATGKETQYF
CDR3nt: TGCAGTGCTACAGGGAAAGAGACCCAGTACTTC